This TCR beta chain was found in a study of T cells expressing NK-cell markers (dated by TCRdb to 2020 to 2022). Turning to the overall study: Fewer than ten donors provided sorted CD3+CD56+NKG2C+, CD3+CD56+NKG2C- and CD3+CD56-NKG2C+ T-cell subsets, whose TCR beta-chain repertoires were profiled. The eight sequenced donors were randomly selected healthy volunteers, three men and five women. Seven of the eight sequenced donors were HCMV-seropositive and one was HCMV-seronegative. The libraries were sequenced on Illumina HiSeq 2000/2500, MiSeq or NextSeq, producing 2 x 150 bp reads.

TCRdb names Illumina HiSeq 2000 as the instrument used. The TCR beta cDNA libraries were made using 5'RACE template switching, a step that added both a universal primer site and unique molecular identifiers. Priming for cDNA synthesis came from the TCR beta constant segment, and two successive PCR amplification steps followed. The paper's processing steps were these. Reads were demultiplexed and grouped by UMI with MIGEC, and clonotypes were assembled and quantified with MiTCR. To exclude erroneous sequences, only TCR cDNA sequences supported by at least two reads were retained. The tcR package was used for downstream repertoire analysis, and clonotypes were matched across fractions by CDR3 nucleotide sequence plus V segment. VDJmatch was used to annotate antigen specificity against VDJdb, with one amino acid substitution allowed in CDR3. TCRdb reprocessed the reads and provides one entry for every CDR3 protein sequence; no DNA is given. These V and J calls derive from TCRdb rather than the authors' analysis. The data table for this sample lists about 540,000 distinct CDR3 sequences. The ten largest clones take up 3.5% to 4.5% of the sample.

In regard to this clonotype: Its antigen specificity is not known.

HCMV-specific IgG was detected in serum with a commercial ELISA kit to determine HCMV serostatus. Peripheral blood mononuclear cells were isolated from blood by Ficoll density gradient centrifugation. Overall results and qualifications from the work: In six donors, the dominant CD3+CD56+NKG2C+ clonotypes ranked among the top 10 CD8+ clonotypes, making up about 1.0-7.5% of CD8+ T cells. Those dominant clonotypes were again the most abundant among CD3+CD56-NKG2C+ cells in several donors, at about 25-60.1%. Whether the expanded NKG2C-expressing T cell clones were specific for HCMV antigens was left unclear.

Via the germline V gene, CDR1 is SGHRS and CDR2 YFSETQ. Its CDR3 holds 14 amino acids, cysteine through phenylalanine. The record lacks a DNA sequence. The sequence is built from TRBV5-1 and TRBJ2-3; lacking DNA, the TRBD2 call made by TCRdb goes unchecked. The origin of this receptor is a man younger than 35 in good health. Donor details come from another sample of the same person, matched by shared clones. Sequenced sample: blood T cells: a sorted CD56 or NKG2C T cell subset, CD4+ or CD8+ T cells, or bulk PBMC T cells (not recorded which). The CDR3 reads CASRGSGRGDTQYF.